Following are 20 T cell receptor beta chains from one sample sequenced in a study of T-cell memory formation after mild COVID-19. TCRdb ran MiXCR on the 5' RACE reads and lists one entry per CDR3 protein. Altogether 190,000 or so distinct CDR3 sequences are present, about 22% being singletons, with the ten largest covering about 23%. Sequencing was carried out using PBMCs or a T cell subset sorted from them (not recorded which). These receptors were obtained from an adult woman who had mild COVID-19 (a few samples of this study predate the infection). Cell type and time point are not known.

The table lists this clonotype with a few counts. J is TRBJ2-1 and V is TRBV24-1, with TRBD2 matching over 10 bases. CDR1 and CDR2 from the germline V gene are KGHDR and SFDVKD. Trimming cost V 0 bases and J 8 bases; bases outside gene matches: 6. The CDR3 runs 16 residues. The CDR3 nucleotides read TGTGCCACCAGTGATTTGCCTAGCGGGAGTAGCCATGAGCAGTTCTTC. As protein: CATSDLPSGSSHEQFF.

This clonotype was seen a handful of times. V gene TRBV5-1 combines with J gene TRBJ2-3; a possible D gene is TRBD1 (6 bases). This CDR3 is built from 14 residues. Germline CDR1 reads SGHRS; CDR2 reads YFSETQ. The germline V and J ends were trimmed by 6 bases and 2 bases, with 13 bases remaining between them. In DNA, the CDR3 is TGCGCCAGCATGCCACAGGGCCTCACAGATACGCAGTATTTT. Amino acids: CASMPQGLTDTQYF.

The chain has TRBV6-2 or TRBV6-3 and TRBJ2-2; D is undetermined. Trimming pared 2 bases from V and 4 bases from J, leaving 14 bases between. In germline, CDR1 is MNHEY, CDR2 SVGEGT. The CDR3 has 16 residues. CDR3 DNA sequence: TGTGCCAGCAGTTACGAGTCGGTTCAGGTCACCGGGGAGCTGTTTTTT. It is translated as CASSYESVQVTGELFF.

This clonotype was counted many times. The rearrangement links TRBV7-9 to TRBJ2-7, with D uncertain. V lost 5 bases, J lost 2 bases, and 7 bases lay in between. CDR1 SEHNR and CDR2 FQNEAQ come from the germline V gene (reference sequence). This CDR3 contains 12 residues. The CDR3, as DNA: TGTGCCAGCAGCCCGGAAGCCTACGAGCAGTACTTC. This gives the protein CASSPEAYEQYF.

The rearrangement links TRBV7-2 to TRBJ2-1; perhaps TRBD2 as D (6 bases). Germline CDR1 and CDR2: SGHTA and FQGNSA. The CDR3 has 17 amino acids. V was trimmed by 1 base and J by 3 bases, leaving 16 bases between them. CDR3 in DNA: TGTGCCAGCAGCTTAGAAACCGGGACTGGCTTCTACAATGAGCAGTTCTTC. Protein sequence: CASSLETGTGFYNEQFF.

In nucleotides, the CDR3 is TGTGCCACCAGTGATTTCGACAGGGACTATGGCTACACCTTC. Protein: CATSDFDRDYGYTF. V usage is TRBV24-1 and J usage is TRBJ1-2; TRBD1 matches at 7 bases. Unmatched junction bases numbered 1, after V lost 1 base and J lost 3 bases. The CDR3 covers 14 residues. The germline gives CDR1 KGHDR, CDR2 SFDVKD.

This clonotype appeared a few times. The chain is built from TRBV30 and TRBJ2-5; D is possibly TRBD2 (5 bases). Trimming removed 3 bases from V and 2 bases from J, with 7 bases in between. CDR1 is GTSNPN, CDR2 SVGIG, per germline (reference sequence). The CDR3 length is 12 residues. CDR3 in DNA: TGTGCCTGGAGACGACTACAAGAGACCCAGTACTTC. It translates to CAWRRLQETQYF.

This clonotype was seen a handful of times. The chain links TRBV12-3 or TRBV12-4 to TRBJ2-1, with unresolved D. Trimming took 6 bases from V and 5 from J, leaving 5 bases between them. CDR3 length: 11 residues. The CDR3 DNA sequence: TGTGCCAGCAGACTAAACAATGAGCAGTTCTTC. Translated, it gives CASRLNNEQFF.

The V and J genes are TRBV6-6 and TRBJ1-2, with TRBD1 as a possible D gene (5 bases). There are 13 residues in the CDR3. Trimming pared 7 bases from V and 5 bases from J, leaving 14 bases between. Per the germline V gene, CDR1 is MNHNY and CDR2 is SVGAGI (reference sequence). CDR3 DNA: TGTGCCAGCAACCCGCAGGGATTGTATGGCTACACCTTC. Its translation: CASNPQGLYGYTF.

The J gene is TRBJ2-1, the V gene TRBV7-9; D is unresolved. The V end was cut by 5 bases, the J end by 9 bases, with 14 bases between. Germline assignment: CDR1 SEHNR and CDR2 FQNEAQ (reference sequence). This CDR3 has 13 amino acids. In DNA form, the CDR3 reads TGTGCCAGCAGCCCGAAGAGATACGGTGAGCAGTTCTTC. It yields the protein CASSPKRYGEQFF.

This chain connects TRBV27 to TRBJ2-1; D not certain. V lost 5 bases and J lost 8, with 16 bases in between. The CDR3 sequence is 14 residues long. Germline CDR1 reads MNHEY; CDR2 reads SMNVEV (reference sequence). CDR3 nucleotides: TGTGCCAGCAGTCGGTTGGGTCGGGCGGATGAGCAGTTCTTC. Its protein is CASSRLGRADEQFF.

This rearrangement joins TRBV7-8 to TRBJ2-7; D might be TRBD2 (6 bases). Germline V gene sequence: CDR1 SGHVS, CDR2 FQNEAQ. The CDR3 loop spans 13 amino acids. Trimming removed 3 bases at V and 3 bases at J, with 9 bases between. The CDR3 spells CASSLVGGYEQYF. The CDR3 DNA is TGTGCCAGCAGCTTGGTGGGGGGCTACGAGCAGTACTTC.

This rearrangement joins TRBV12-3 or TRBV12-4 to TRBJ2-2, with 8 bases lining up with TRBD1. The CDR3 consists of 15 residues. V shed 6 bases, J shed 1 base, and the junction held 4 bases outside the gene matches. The CDR3 sequence is CASRLDRVNTGELFF. The CDR3 nucleotides read TGTGCCAGCAGACTGGACAGGGTGAACACCGGGGAGCTGTTTTTT.

This chain connects TRBV7-3 to TRBJ2-1, with D unclear. Trimming took off 5 bases at V and 14 bases at J, with 16 bases between the two ends. The CDR3 totals 12 residues. Germline V gene data show CDR1 as SGHTA and CDR2 as FQGTGA. For the CDR3, the DNA is TGTGCCAGCAGCCTAAGTGCTGGGCCGGAGTTCTTC. Its protein product is CASSLSAGPEFF.

This clonotype has ten or more counts. The chain links TRBV3-1 to TRBJ2-3; TRBD1 is a possible D gene (5 bases). Germline CDR1 and CDR2: LGHDT and YNNKEL (reference sequence). The V gene lost 3 bases and the J gene lost 3 bases, with 10 bases spanning the gap. The CDR3 is made up of 14 amino acids. CDR3 sequence reads: CASSHGRVTDTQYF. Written as DNA, the CDR3 is TGTGCCAGCAGCCACGGCAGGGTGACAGATACGCAGTATTTT.

The chain recombines TRBV4-1 with TRBJ2-6, with 7 bases matching TRBD2. After removal of 8 bases from V and 0 bases from J, the junction contained 1 base not matched to a gene. The CDR3 spans 14 residues. From germline, CDR1 is MGHRA and CDR2 YSYEKL. CDR3 DNA sequence: TGCGCCAGCGGGAGGGACTCTGGGGCCAACGTCCTGACTTTC. It specifies CASGRDSGANVLTF.

This chain uses TRBV13 with TRBJ2-3; 8 nucleotides agree with TRBD1. CDR1 PRHDT and CDR2 FYEKMQ come from the germline V gene (reference sequence). This CDR3 contains 17 residues. The V and J ends lost 5 bases and 5 bases, in that order; junction bases with no gene match: 15. The CDR3 here is CASSHNPGQGVRDTQYF. CDR3 DNA sequence: TGTGCCAGCAGCCACAATCCTGGACAGGGCGTCAGAGATACGCAGTATTTT.

Many counts were recorded for this clonotype. The rearrangement joins TRBV4-1 to TRBJ2-7, with D possibly being TRBD1 or TRBD2 (5 bases each). V was pared by 0 bases and J by 6 bases, with 18 bases between. CDR1 is MGHRA and CDR2 is YSYEKL in the germline V gene. The length of the CDR3 is 16 residues. The CDR3 protein is CASSQETGDLYAEQYF. As DNA, the CDR3 is TGCGCCAGCAGCCAAGAGACCGGGGACCTGTATGCCGAGCAGTACTTC.

This clonotype appeared many times. The chain couples TRBV4-1 to TRBJ2-3; 12 bases are shared with TRBD2. Trimming took 4 bases from V and 5 from J; bases not matched to a gene: 10. This CDR3 has 17 amino acids. Germline V CDR1 and CDR2: MGHRA, YSYEKL. CDR3 nucleotide sequence: TGCGCCAGCAGCCTCCTTGCTAGCGGGGGGGCGGGAGATACGCAGTATTTT. Its protein is CASSLLASGGAGDTQYF.

The J gene is TRBJ2-7, the V gene TRBV29-1; D is undetermined. This CDR3 is 15 amino acids long. The germline V and J ends were trimmed by 1 base and 1 base, with 14 bases remaining between them. Germline CDR1 SQVTM, CDR2 ANQGSEA. The chain's CDR3 is CSVEADQAESYEQYF. DNA for the CDR3: TGCAGCGTTGAAGCGGATCAGGCTGAATCCTACGAGCAGTACTTC.